The 3 T cell receptor beta chains in this list originate from one sample, sequenced in a study of shared clonotypes between healthy human individuals. Some clones are missing from TCRdb's copy, which holds only in-frame ones; the method was immunoSEQ multiplex PCR. The sample shows about 380,000 clones, roughly 96% of them seen only once. Sequencing used memory CD8+ T cells sorted from blood. Subset described: CD45RO+ cells pooled with CCR7-negative TemRA cells. The receptors derive from a man younger than 40 in good health.

The chain links TRBV5-4 to TRBJ2-6; 8 bases map to TRBD1. The CDR3 spans 16 residues. The V gene end was trimmed by 2 bases and the J gene end by 0 bases; junction bases not matched to a gene: 1. The germline gives CDR1 SGHNT, CDR2 YYREEE (reference sequence). In DNA, the CDR3 is TGTGCCAGCAGCTTACAGGGGGGCTCTGGGGCCAACGTCCTGACTTTC. As protein: CASSLQGGSGANVLTF. Complete variable domain (other parts from reference TRBV5-4 and TRBJ2-6): ETGVTQSPTHLIKTRGQQVTLRCSSQSGHNTVSWYQQALGQGPQFIFQYYREEENGRGNFPPRFSGLQFPNYSSELNVNALELDDSALYLCASSLQGGSGANVLTFGAGSRLTVL.

V gene TRBV30 combines with J gene TRBJ2-3; the match to TRBD2 covers 9 bases. CDR3 length equals 14 residues. Trimming at V came to 4 bases and at J to 3 bases, leaving 5 bases not matched to a gene. Germline V lookup: CDR1 GTSNPN, CDR2 SVGIG (reference sequence). The CDR3 loop is CAWNVAGATDTQYF. The CDR3 DNA is TGTGCCTGGAACGTAGCGGGAGCTACAGATACGCAGTATTTT.

The V gene is TRBV5-4, the J gene TRBJ2-7, with 8 bases matching TRBD2. The germline V gene encodes CDR1 SGHNT and CDR2 YYREEE (reference sequence). V shed 2 bases and J 6 bases; nucleotides not matched to a gene: 4. The CDR3 is made up of 13 amino acids. The CDR3 is CASSLAGVTEQYF. CDR3 in DNA: TGTGCCAGCAGCTTAGCGGGAGTAACCGAGCAGTACTTC.